This TCR beta chain was found in a study of shared clonotypes between healthy human individuals. Study-level information: The people who gave samples were a couple of women and a few men aged 18 to 49. Study findings and constraints: Larger estimated richness was generally seen in naive subsets than in memory subsets. Generation probabilities were higher for clonotypes shared across all four sorted-subset donors than for unshared ones.

The CDR3 runs to 22 residues. V was pared by 3 bases and J by 0 bases, with 32 bases between. Naive CD8 cells, CD45RO-negative and positively selected for CCR7, excluded terminally differentiated effector memory CD45RA+ cells. The study drew its donors from healthy HIV-negative adults without recent acute infections or vaccinations. Produced via immunoSEQ multiplex PCR; TCRdb's table is partial and in-frame only. This sample has hundreds of thousands of clones, with around 95% found just once. As to this clone: The target antigen is unknown. The sample carries other DNA sequences with the same CDR3.

The chain uses TRBV23-1 and TRBJ2-5; D is uncertain. TRBV23-1 is an open reading frame, and its role is uncertain. The sequence derives from a woman aged 30 to 39 in good health. The sample comprised naive CD8+ T cells sorted from blood. DNA for the CDR3: TGCGCCAGCAGTCATCTCATTGGCAGATTACTTAAAAAGGGTAAGTACCAAGAGACCCAGTACTTC. It encodes CASSHLIGRLLKKGKYQETQYF.